Listed here are 26 T cell receptor beta chains from one sample, sequenced in a study of blood T cell repertoires in COVID-19. Clones were sequenced by immunoSEQ multiplex PCR, and TCRdb holds only the in-frame ones, with some missing. This table has about 120,000 clones, over 65% appearing once. Sequencing was carried out using peripheral blood. These receptors originate from a man in his 60s with acute or convalescent COVID-19.

The chain couples TRBV7-6 to TRBJ2-1; tentative D call: TRBD2 (6 bases). This CDR3 is built from 15 residues. CDR1 is SGHVS and CDR2 is FNYEAQ in the germline V gene. The V and J ends lost 5 bases and 4 bases respectively, with 15 bases between them. The CDR3 spells CASSIGAGLYNEQFF. CDR3 nucleotides: TGTGCCAGCAGCATCGGGGCGGGACTTTACAATGAGCAGTTCTTC.

This sequence joins TRBV9 and TRBJ2-1, with D possibly TRBD1 on 8 matching bases. V lost 4 bases, J lost 10 bases, and 18 bases lay in between. Germline CDR1 and CDR2: SGDLS and YYNGEE. The CDR3 sequence is 14 residues long. The CDR3 DNA sequence: TGTGCCAGCAGCCCAGGGGGCGGGAGAGGAGAGCAGTTCTTC. Its translation: CASSPGGGRGEQFF.

The chain links TRBV21-1 to TRBJ2-3; no DNA check was done on the table's D call, TRBD2. TRBV21-1 constitutes a pseudogene. This CDR3 has 15 residues. The CDR3 nucleotides read TGTGCCAGCAGCAAAGCGGTGTATAAACGGGATACGCAGTATTTT. This translates into CASSKAVYKRDTQYF.

DNA for the CDR3: TGTGCCAGCAGTGAAGGGCAGAAGAACACCATATATTTT. It is translated as CASSEGQKNTIYF. The J gene is TRBJ1-3, the V gene TRBV2, with D unclear. CDR1 is SNHLY, CDR2 FYNNEI, per germline. This CDR3 comprises 13 residues. Trimming took off 1 base at V and 7 bases at J, with 8 bases between the two ends.

The J gene is TRBJ2-3, the V gene TRBV5-1, with 12 bases matching TRBD2. The V and J ends lost 0 bases and 4 bases, in that order; junction bases with no gene match: 9. This CDR3 has 18 residues. Germline V gene lookup returns CDR1 SGHRS and CDR2 YFSETQ. The CDR3 region is CASSLGLAGGSGADTQYF. The CDR3, as DNA: TGCGCCAGCAGCTTGGGCCTAGCGGGAGGGTCTGGCGCAGATACGCAGTATTTT.

The table lists this clone with a few counts. This chain uses TRBV7-9 with TRBJ2-5, with 8 bases aligning to TRBD1. V trimming: 6 bases; J trimming: 3 bases; junction bases outside the gene matches: 6. Per the germline V gene, CDR1 is SEHNR and CDR2 is FQNEAQ (reference sequence). The CDR3 covers 14 residues. CDR3: CASSHRTGKETQYF. The CDR3 nucleotides are TGTGCCAGCAGTCATCGGACAGGGAAAGAGACCCAGTACTTC.

The rearrangement joins TRBV28 to TRBJ2-1, with TRBD1 as a possible D gene (6 bases). Looked up from germline, CDR1 is MDHEN and CDR2 is SYDVKM. This CDR3 spans 15 amino acids. In DNA form, the CDR3 reads TGTGCGATCAGCGTTACAGGGCAAACCTACAATGAGCAGTTCTTC. It codes for CAISVTGQTYNEQFF.

This chain joins TRBV9 and TRBJ2-7; TRBD1 aligns across 9 bases. V lost 4 bases and J lost 2; bases outside the gene matches: 13. Germline V lookup: CDR1 SGDLS, CDR2 YYNGEE. This CDR3 region has 17 residues. This chain's CDR3 is CASSTSASTGGTYEQYF. CDR3 sequence (DNA): TGTGCCAGCAGCACCTCAGCCTCGACAGGGGGAACCTACGAGCAGTACTTC.

The chain employs TRBV29-1 and TRBJ2-7; D is undetermined. The CDR3 extends over 14 amino acids. V lost 0 bases and J 6 bases, leaving 15 bases between the germline ends. CDR1 and CDR2 from the germline V gene are SQVTM and ANQGSEA. CDR3 DNA sequence: TGCAGCGTTGAAGAGGTGGGCTACTCCGTCGAGCAGTACTTC. Protein product: CSVEEVGYSVEQYF.

In this sample, this clone turned up a few times. Likely a read error: the CDR3 ends without its conserved phenylalanine or tryptophan. Because the CDR3's place on the DNA is in doubt, the DNA is left out and the CDR3 is given as listed by TCRdb. This chain connects TRBV29-1 to TRBJ1-1. The CDR3 has 11 amino acids, counting both end residues. Germline CDR1 is SQVTM and CDR2 is ANQGSEA. The CDR3 loop is CSVGGEGPLWI.

This rearrangement joins TRBV28 to TRBJ1-3; D is unresolved. V was cut by 4 bases and J by 4 bases, with 17 bases left in between. In germline, CDR1 is MDHEN, CDR2 SYDVKM. The CDR3 consists of 16 residues. In DNA form, the CDR3 reads TGTGCCAGCAGTTCCCTGGGAGGCACCGCGGGAAACACCATATATTTT. Translated: CASSSLGGTAGNTIYF.

This clone was recorded only once. V and J are TRBV7-9 and TRBJ2-2; possible D gene TRBD2, 5 bases. The CDR3 spans 17 residues. Germline V lookup: CDR1 SEHNR, CDR2 FQNEAQ (reference sequence). The ends were cut back, 5 bases at V and 3 bases at J, with 19 bases in the middle. CDR3 region: CASSIPAGSWDTGELFF. CDR3 sequence (DNA): TGTGCCAGCAGCATCCCCGCGGGCAGTTGGGACACCGGGGAGCTGTTTTTT.

The CDR3 region is CASSFLSLRVNEQFF. The CDR3 DNA is TGTGCCAGCAGTTTTCTAAGTCTTCGGGTTAATGAGCAGTTCTTC. The chain combines TRBV28 with TRBJ2-1; D is ambiguous. Germline assignment: CDR1 MDHEN and CDR2 SYDVKM. There are 15 residues in the CDR3. V lost 3 bases and J 7 bases, leaving 16 bases between the germline ends.

In DNA form, the CDR3 reads TGTGCCAGCAGCCGGACAGGGTTTGGGGAGACCCAGTACTTC. Protein: CASSRTGFGETQYF. The rearrangement joins TRBV7-9 to TRBJ2-5; TRBD1 matches 8 bases. From germline, CDR1 is SEHNR and CDR2 FQNEAQ (reference sequence). The CDR3 runs 14 residues. Losses at the gene ends were 5 bases for V and 5 bases for J; bases not matched to a gene: 7.

This clone has only one observation. In nucleotides, the CDR3 is TGTGCCAGTAGTATTCAGTTTGACTTCAATGAGCAGTTCTTC. Amino acids: CASSIQFDFNEQFF. The gene calls are TRBV19 and TRBJ2-1, with D uncertain. The V end lost 3 bases, the J end lost 6 bases, and 12 bases lay between the germline ends. The germline CDR1 and CDR2 sequences are LNHDA and SQIVND (reference sequence). This CDR3 contains 14 residues.

J is TRBJ2-7 and V is TRBV7-2, with D possibly being TRBD1 (7 bases). This CDR3 is built from 15 residues. CDR1 SGHTA and CDR2 FQGNSA come from the germline V gene. Trimming stripped 5 bases from V and 7 bases from J, with 21 bases between. In DNA, the CDR3 is TGTGCCAGCAGCCCCGACAGGGACTTGCCTCGGGAGCAGTACTTC. As protein: CASSPDRDLPREQYF.

CDR3 in DNA: TGTGCCAGCAGCCAAGATAGTGGGGGGGGCAATGAGCAGTTCTTC. Translation gives CASSQDSGGGNEQFF. This chain links TRBV4-2 with TRBJ2-1, with 7 bases lining up with TRBD2. CDR3 size: 15 residues. V trimming: 0 bases; J trimming: 6 bases; junction bases outside the gene matches: 5. CDR1 is LGHNA, CDR2 YNFKEQ, per germline.

In its sample, this clone was seen a few times. The rearrangement links TRBV27 to TRBJ1-1; the D gene is possibly TRBD1 (5 bases). V shed 7 bases and J shed 4 bases, with 13 bases lying between them. The length of the CDR3 is 13 residues. From germline, CDR1 is MNHEY and CDR2 SMNVEV (reference sequence). In nucleotides, the CDR3 is TGTGCCAGCACCGGGGCGGGAGCCACTGAAGCTTTCTTT. It encodes CASTGAGATEAFF.

This chain links TRBV19 with TRBJ2-1; 9 bases agree with TRBD2. The J segment lost 7 bases and the V segment lost 1 base, leaving 8 bases of the junction unmatched. CDR1 is LNHDA, CDR2 SQIVND, per germline (reference sequence). The CDR3 has 16 residues. This chain's CDR3 is CASSIGVAGVRNEQFF. CDR3 in DNA: TGTGCCAGTAGTATAGGGGTAGCGGGAGTGAGGAATGAGCAGTTCTTC.

V usage is TRBV18 and J usage is TRBJ2-7, with D maybe TRBD2 (6 bases). The CDR3 consists of 13 residues. V gave up 3 bases and J gave up 4 bases, with 10 bases separating them. Germline values: CDR1 KGHSH, CDR2 LQKENI. CDR3 residues: CASSPGRLYEQYF. In DNA, the CDR3 is TGTGCCAGCTCACCCGGGAGATTATACGAGCAGTACTTC.

The chain links TRBV5-1 to TRBJ2-7; 9 nucleotides agree with TRBD1. CDR1 is SGHRS and CDR2 is YFSETQ in the germline V gene. The ends lost 4 bases at V and 0 bases at J; junction bases unmatched: 14. This CDR3 is 18 amino acids long. As DNA, the CDR3 is TGCGCCAGCAGCCTGGGTTCGGGGACAGGGTGGGACTCCTACGAGCAGTACTTC. This gives the protein CASSLGSGTGWDSYEQYF. The full variable domain, its missing parts supplied by reference TRBV5-1 and TRBJ2-7, is KAGVTQTPRYLIKTRGQQVTLSCSPISGHRSVSWYQQTPGQGLQFLFEYFSETQRNKGNFPGRFSGRQFSNSRSEMNVSTLELGDSALYLCASSLGSGTGWDSYEQYFGPGTRLTVT.

V usage is TRBV6-5 and J usage is TRBJ1-1; TRBD1 matches 8 bases. The germline gives CDR1 MNHEY, CDR2 SVGAGI. The CDR3 loop spans 14 amino acids. J was trimmed by 0 bases and V by 7 bases; bases with no gene match: 4. In DNA, the CDR3 is TGTGCCAGCATGACAGGGGCCCTGAACACTGAAGCTTTCTTT. It encodes CASMTGALNTEAFF.

The chain uses TRBV28 and TRBJ2-1; 9 positions match TRBD2. With 6 bases clipped from V and 0 bases from J, the junction kept 6 bases outside the gene matches. CDR1 MDHEN and CDR2 SYDVKM come from the germline V gene. The CDR3 covers 16 residues. In DNA form, the CDR3 reads TGTGCCAGCAGAACTAGCGGGCCGAGCTCCTACAATGAGCAGTTCTTC. Amino acids: CASRTSGPSSYNEQFF. The full variable domain, in which reference TRBV28 and TRBJ2-1 provide the parts outside the CDR3, is DVKVTQSSRYLVKRTGEKVFLECVQDMDHENMFWYRQDPGLGLRLIYFSYDVKMKEKGDIPEGYSVSREKKERFSLILESASTNQTSMYLCASRTSGPSSYNEQFFGPGTRLTVL.

CDR3 nucleotide sequence: TGCGCCAGCAGCTTGGAAGCTAGCGGGATGGCTAATGAGCAGTTCTTC. Protein sequence: CASSLEASGMANEQFF. The chain links TRBV5-1 to TRBJ2-1; 9 bases fit TRBD2. Germline V gives CDR1 SGHRS, CDR2 YFSETQ. Losses at the gene ends were 0 bases for V and 7 bases for J; bases not matched to a gene: 8. There are 16 residues in the CDR3.

Here the CDR3 reads CASRPTGPGYTF. DNA of the CDR3: TGTGCCAGCAGGCCCACAGGGCCGGGCTACACCTTC. The rearrangement joins TRBV2 to TRBJ1-2, with a weak D call TRBD1 (6 bases). Trimming removed 6 bases at V and 8 bases at J, with 13 bases between. This CDR3 comprises 12 residues. Germline V gene lookup returns CDR1 SNHLY and CDR2 FYNNEI. Looking up the rest from reference TRBV2 and TRBJ1-2 gives the full variable domain: EPEVTQTPSHQVTQMGQEVILRCVPISNHLYFYWYRQILGQKVEFLVSFYNNEISEKSEIFDDQFSVERPDGSNFTLKIRSTKLEDSAMYFCASRPTGPGYTFGSGTRLTVV.

CDR3 sequence (DNA): TGTGCCAGCAGCATTCCGGGACTAAAGGAGTTCTTC. Amino acid sequence: CASSIPGLKEFF. The chain recombines TRBV25-1 with TRBJ2-1; 7 bases match TRBD2. Germline V gene data show CDR1 as MGHDK and CDR2 as SYGVNS. The CDR3 extends over 12 amino acids. J lost 14 bases, V lost 6 bases, and 10 bases had no gene match.